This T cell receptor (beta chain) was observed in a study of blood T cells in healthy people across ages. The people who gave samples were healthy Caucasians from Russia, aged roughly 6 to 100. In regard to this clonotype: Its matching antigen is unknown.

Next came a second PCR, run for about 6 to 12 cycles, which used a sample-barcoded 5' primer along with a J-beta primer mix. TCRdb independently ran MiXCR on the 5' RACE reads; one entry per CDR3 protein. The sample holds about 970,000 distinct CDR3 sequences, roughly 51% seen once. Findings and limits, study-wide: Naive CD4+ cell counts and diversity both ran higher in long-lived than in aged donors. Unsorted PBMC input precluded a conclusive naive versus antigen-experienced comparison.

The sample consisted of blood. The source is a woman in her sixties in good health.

This CDR3 is CASSREAAYGYTF. The CDR3 DNA is TGCGCCAGCAGCCGGGAGGCAGCCTATGGCTACACCTTC. The V gene is TRBV5-1, the J gene TRBJ1-2; D is unresolved. V lost 4 bases to trimming and J lost 4 bases, with 11 bases between them. CDR3 length equals 13 residues. Looked up from germline, CDR1 is SGHRS and CDR2 is YFSETQ.